This TCR beta chain appears in the sequencing data of a study of blood T cell repertoires in COVID-19. The data were produced by immunoSEQ multiplex PCR, yet TCRdb's version contains in-frame clones alone and is incomplete. This table holds about 280,000 clones, 83% found once. With 0 bases removed from V and 7 bases from J, the gap between germline ends came to 9 bases. Germline values: CDR1 GTSNPN, CDR2 SVGIG (reference sequence). The CDR3 consists of 12 residues. The sample taken for sequencing was peripheral blood. This sequence joins TRBV30 and TRBJ1-2; D not certain. This clonotype was obtained from a woman aged 45 to 65 who had recovered from COVID-19. The CDR3 loop reads CAWSVVSLGYTF. The CDR3 DNA sequence: TGTGCCTGGAGTGTAGTCAGTCTTGGCTACACCTTC.